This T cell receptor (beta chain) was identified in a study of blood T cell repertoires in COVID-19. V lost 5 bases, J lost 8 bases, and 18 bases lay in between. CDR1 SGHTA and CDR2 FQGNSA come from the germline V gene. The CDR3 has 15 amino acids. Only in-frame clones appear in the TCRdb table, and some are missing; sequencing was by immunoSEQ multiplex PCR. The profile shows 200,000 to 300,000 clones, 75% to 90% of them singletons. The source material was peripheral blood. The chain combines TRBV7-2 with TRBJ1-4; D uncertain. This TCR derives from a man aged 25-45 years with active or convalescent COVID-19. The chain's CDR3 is CASSTQGGIGEKLFF. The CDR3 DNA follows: TGTGCCAGCAGCACCCAAGGAGGAATTGGGGAAAAACTGTTTTTT. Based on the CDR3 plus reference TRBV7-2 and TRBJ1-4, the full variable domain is GAGVSQSPSNKVTEKGKDVELRCDPISGHTALYWYRQSLGQGLEFLIYFQGNSAPDKSGLPSDRFSAERTGGSVSTLTIQRTQQEDSAVYLCASSTQGGIGEKLFFGSGTQLSVL.